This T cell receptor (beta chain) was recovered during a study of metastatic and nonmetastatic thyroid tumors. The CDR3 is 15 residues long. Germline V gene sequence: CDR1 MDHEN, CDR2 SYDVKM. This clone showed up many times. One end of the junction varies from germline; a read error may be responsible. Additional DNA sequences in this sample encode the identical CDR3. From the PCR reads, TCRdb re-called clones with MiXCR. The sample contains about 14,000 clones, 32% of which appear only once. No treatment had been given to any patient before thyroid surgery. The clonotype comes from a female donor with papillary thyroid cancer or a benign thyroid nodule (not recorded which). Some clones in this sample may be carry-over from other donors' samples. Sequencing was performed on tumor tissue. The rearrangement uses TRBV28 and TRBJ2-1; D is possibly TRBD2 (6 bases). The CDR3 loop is CASSLSGRSYNEQFF. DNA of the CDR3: TGCGCCAGCAGTCTTAGCGGTCGCTCCTACAATGAGCAGTTCTTC.